One sample yielded the 14 T cell receptor beta chains listed below, sequenced in a study of blood T cell repertoires in COVID-19. Here immunoSEQ multiplex PCR was the method, and the copy in TCRdb shows in-frame clones only, minus some. The table shows 250,000 to 300,000 clones, with 75% to 90% occurring only once. Material for sequencing was peripheral blood. These receptors originate from a man aged 55 to 70 who had recovered from COVID-19.

The rearrangement joins TRBV11-2 to TRBJ2-1; 14 bases match TRBD2. The trim removed 0 bases at V and 6 bases at J, leaving 13 bases unmatched. CDR3 length: 20 residues. Germline-derived CDR1 and CDR2 are SGHAT and FQNNGV. The CDR3 region is CASSLDVGLAGGVDRNEQFF. The CDR3 DNA follows: TGTGCCAGCAGCTTAGATGTAGGACTAGCGGGAGGTGTTGACCGCAATGAGCAGTTCTTC.

The rearrangement joins TRBV6-5 to TRBJ2-7; TRBD1 matches at 9 bases. The V gene end was trimmed by 2 bases and the J gene end by 4 bases; junction bases not matched to a gene: 6. Germline V gene sequence: CDR1 MNHEY, CDR2 SVGAGI. The CDR3 has 15 residues. The CDR3 nucleotides read TGTGCCAGCAGTTACGGGGGGACAGGGAATTACGAGCAGTACTTC. Amino acids: CASSYGGTGNYEQYF.

This clone showed up just once. The V gene is TRBV7-8, the J gene TRBJ2-1, with TRBD2 matching over 7 bases. CDR3 size: 14 residues. The junction had 12 bases not matched to a gene; V was cut back by 6 bases and J by 10 bases. Germline CDR1 is SGHVS and CDR2 is FQNEAQ. CDR3 region: CASRWGGSDEEQFF. The DNA of the CDR3 is TGTGCCAGCAGATGGGGCGGGAGCGACGAGGAGCAGTTCTTC.

The chain couples TRBV10-3 to TRBJ1-2, with 7 positions matching TRBD1. The length of the CDR3 is 15 residues. CDR1 and CDR2 from the germline V gene are ENHRY and SYGVKD. The V segment lost 1 base and the J segment 5 bases; nucleotides outside the gene matches: 7. The chain's CDR3 is CAISELGTARYGYTF. CDR3 in DNA: TGTGCCATCAGTGAGTTGGGGACAGCGAGATATGGCTACACCTTC.

In its sample, this clone was seen once. DNA of the CDR3: TGCGCCAGCAGCTTCTTACAGGGGGCCGAGACCCAGTACTTC. It translates to CASSFLQGAETQYF. The chain recombines TRBV5-1 with TRBJ2-5; 9 bases align to TRBD1. CDR1 SGHRS and CDR2 YFSETQ come from the germline V gene. The J segment lost 5 bases and the V segment lost 2 bases, leaving 4 bases of the junction unmatched. This CDR3 comprises 14 residues.

The gene calls are TRBV30 and TRBJ2-7; D remains ambiguous. The CDR3 has 15 residues. CDR1 is GTSNPN and CDR2 is SVGIG in the germline V gene (reference sequence). V lost 0 bases and J 2 bases, leaving 14 bases between the germline ends. Here the CDR3 reads CAWSVHDWSPYEQYF. Here the CDR3 DNA reads TGTGCCTGGAGTGTACACGATTGGTCACCCTACGAGCAGTACTTC.

The chain carries TRBV7-8 and TRBJ2-1, with 7 bases fitting TRBD2. The CDR3 extends over 16 amino acids. The germline gives CDR1 SGHVS, CDR2 FQNEAQ. V gave up 1 base and J gave up 6 bases; unmatched junction bases: 9. CDR3: CASSLGPSGGGNEQFF. The DNA of the CDR3 is TGTGCCAGCAGCTTAGGCCCTAGCGGAGGCGGCAATGAGCAGTTCTTC.

This rearrangement joins TRBV28 to TRBJ1-1; TRBD1 aligns across 9 bases. This CDR3 is built from 14 residues. Germline loops: CDR1 MDHEN, CDR2 SYDVKM. V shed 6 bases and J 5 bases; nucleotides not matched to a gene: 7. CDR3 protein: CASRSGTGWTEAFF. The CDR3 DNA is TGTGCCAGCAGGTCCGGGACAGGGTGGACTGAAGCTTTCTTT.

The chain recombines TRBV4-1 with TRBJ2-3, with D uncertain. The CDR3 is 12 amino acids. The V end lost 0 bases, the J end lost 7 bases, and 5 bases lay between the germline ends. CDR1 and CDR2 from the germline V gene are MGHRA and YSYEKL. CDR3 in DNA: TGCGCCAGCAGCCAAGACTACTATACGCAGTATTTT. This sequence encodes CASSQDYYTQYF.

This chain connects TRBV5-4 to TRBJ1-1, with a possible D match to TRBD1 (5 bases). The CDR3 is 15 amino acids. The V end was cut by 3 bases, the J end by 0 bases, with 12 bases between. Germline values: CDR1 SGHNT, CDR2 YYREEE (reference sequence). The CDR3 protein is CASSYQGVLNTEAFF. CDR3 sequence (DNA): TGTGCCAGCAGCTACCAGGGTGTGTTGAACACTGAAGCTTTCTTT.

The sample holds a few counts of this clone. This chain joins TRBV28 and TRBJ1-2; TRBD1 might be the D (5 bases). Germline-derived CDR1 and CDR2 are MDHEN and SYDVKM. V lost 2 bases to trimming and J lost 2 bases, with 6 bases between them. CDR3 length: 13 amino acids. CDR3 DNA sequence: TGTGCCAGCAGTTTAGACAGCAACTATGGCTACACCTTC. This encodes CASSLDSNYGYTF.

The rearrangement links TRBV12-5 to TRBJ2-3, with 9 positions matching TRBD1. Germline V gene sequence: CDR1 LGHNT, CDR2 FRNRAP. The CDR3 covers 15 residues. V was clipped by 5 bases and J by 2 bases; unmatched bases: 5. The CDR3 nucleotides read TGTGCTAGTGGTAAAGGGACAGGGACCACAGATACGCAGTATTTT. This sequence encodes CASGKGTGTTDTQYF.

The chain is built from TRBV2 and TRBJ1-5; maybe TRBD1 (5 bases). The germline V gene encodes CDR1 SNHLY and CDR2 FYNNEI. CDR3 size: 13 residues. V lost 7 bases, J lost 3 bases, and 10 bases lay in between. CDR3 sequence reads: CASTPGSNQPQHF. The CDR3 DNA follows: TGTGCCAGCACGCCAGGGTCCAATCAGCCCCAGCATTTT. The whole variable domain, remainder taken from reference TRBV2 and TRBJ1-5, is EPEVTQTPSHQVTQMGQEVILRCVPISNHLYFYWYRQILGQKVEFLVSFYNNEISEKSEIFDDQFSVERPDGSNFTLKIRSTKLEDSAMYFCASTPGSNQPQHFGDGTRLSIL.

The chain joins TRBV7-9 to TRBJ1-1, with D perhaps matching TRBD1 (6 bases). The germline CDR1 and CDR2 sequences are SEHNR and FQNEAQ (reference sequence). The V and J ends lost 5 bases and 8 bases respectively, with 12 bases between them. The CDR3 loop spans 12 amino acids. The DNA for the CDR3 is TGTGCCAGCAGCCAAAGCAGGGGAGAAGCTTTCTTT. Translated: CASSQSRGEAFF.